This TCR beta chain was recovered during a study of blood T cell repertoires in COVID-19. Study in general: There were acute and convalescent COVID-19 samples, and they came from the United States, Italy and Spain. Sample material is recorded as cDNA or gDNA derived from T cells, B-cell-depleted T cells, or PBMCs.

CDR1 SQVTM and CDR2 ANQGSEA come from the germline V gene. This CDR3 has 14 amino acids. V gave up 5 bases and J gave up 4 bases, with 15 bases separating them. Original analysis: By means of reference gene primer amplification, nucleated cell counts were estimated. The table came from immunoSEQ multiplex PCR; TCRdb's copy has only in-frame clones and leaves some out. Clonal size and the V and J genes are those of that table, whereas D and trimming came from the DNA. The table includes some 350,000 clones, around 87% detected once. The sequence came from a human donor in a cohort sampled during active COVID-19. J is TRBJ2-1 and V is TRBV29-1; weak D call: TRBD2 (5 bases). The sequenced sample consisted of peripheral blood. CDR3 sequence: CSVLRGPIYNEQFF. CDR3 DNA: TGCAGCGTTCTTAGAGGGCCCATTTACAATGAGCAGTTCTTC.